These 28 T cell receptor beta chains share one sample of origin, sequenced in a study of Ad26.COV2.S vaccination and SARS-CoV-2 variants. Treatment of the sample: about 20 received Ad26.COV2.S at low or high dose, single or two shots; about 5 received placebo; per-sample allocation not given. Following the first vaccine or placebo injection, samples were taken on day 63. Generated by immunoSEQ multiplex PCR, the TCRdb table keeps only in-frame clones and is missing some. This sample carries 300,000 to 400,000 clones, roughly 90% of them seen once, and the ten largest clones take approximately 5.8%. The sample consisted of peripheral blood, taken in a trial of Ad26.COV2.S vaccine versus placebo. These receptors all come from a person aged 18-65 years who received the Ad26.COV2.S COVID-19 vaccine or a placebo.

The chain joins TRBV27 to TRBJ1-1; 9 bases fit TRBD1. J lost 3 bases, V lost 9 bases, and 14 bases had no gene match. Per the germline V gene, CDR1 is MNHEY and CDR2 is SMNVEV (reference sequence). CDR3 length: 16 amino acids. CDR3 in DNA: TGTGCCAGTTCCTCAAGAGGGACAGGGATGCACACTGAAGCTTTCTTT. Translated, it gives CASSSRGTGMHTEAFF.

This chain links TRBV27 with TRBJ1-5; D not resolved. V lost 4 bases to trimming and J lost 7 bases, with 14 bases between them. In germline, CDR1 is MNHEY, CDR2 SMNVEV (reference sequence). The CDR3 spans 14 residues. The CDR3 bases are TGTGCCAGCAGTTGGCAGGTGACGGAGCAGCCCCAGCATTTT. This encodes CASSWQVTEQPQHF.

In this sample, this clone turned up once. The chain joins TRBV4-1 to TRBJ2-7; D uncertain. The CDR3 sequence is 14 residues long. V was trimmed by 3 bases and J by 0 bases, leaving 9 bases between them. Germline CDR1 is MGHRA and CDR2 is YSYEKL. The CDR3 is CASSQAMNSYEQYV. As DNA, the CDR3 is TGCGCCAGCAGCCAGGCCATGAACTCCTACGAGCAGTACGTC.

The DNA of the CDR3 is TGTGCCAGCAATGGACTGGGGGAACAGCCCCAGCATTTT. This encodes CASNGLGEQPQHF. The rearrangement links TRBV6-6 to TRBJ1-5; D perhaps matches TRBD1 (5 bases). Trimming cost V 7 bases and J 7 bases, with 14 bases left between them. The CDR3 has 13 amino acids. Germline V gene data show CDR1 as MNHNY and CDR2 as SVGAGI (reference sequence).

CDR3 sequence reads: CASSWGLAVQETQYF. CDR3 coding DNA: TGTGCCAGCAGCTGGGGACTAGCGGTACAAGAGACCCAGTACTTC. The genes are TRBV5-8 and TRBJ2-5; TRBD2 matches at 11 bases. The ends lost 3 bases at V and 2 bases at J; junction bases unmatched: 3. CDR1 SGHTS and CDR2 YDEGEE come from the germline V gene. This CDR3 is built from 15 residues.

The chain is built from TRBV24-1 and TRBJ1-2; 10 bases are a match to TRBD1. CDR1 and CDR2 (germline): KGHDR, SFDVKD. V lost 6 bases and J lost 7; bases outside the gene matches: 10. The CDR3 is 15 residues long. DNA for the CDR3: TGTGCCACCAGTCACCGGACAGGGGGGAAACTTGGCTACACCTTC. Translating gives CATSHRTGGKLGYTF.

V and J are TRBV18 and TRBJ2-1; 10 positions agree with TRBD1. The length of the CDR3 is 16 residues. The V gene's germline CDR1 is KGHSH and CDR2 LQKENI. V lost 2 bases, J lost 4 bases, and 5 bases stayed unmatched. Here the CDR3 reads CASSPTWTGGYNEQFF. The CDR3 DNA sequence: TGTGCCAGCTCACCAACCTGGACAGGGGGGTACAATGAGCAGTTCTTC.

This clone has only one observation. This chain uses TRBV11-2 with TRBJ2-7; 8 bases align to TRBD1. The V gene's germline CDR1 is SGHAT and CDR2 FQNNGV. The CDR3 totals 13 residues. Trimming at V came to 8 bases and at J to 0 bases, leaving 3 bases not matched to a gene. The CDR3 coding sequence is TGTGCCAGCTCACAGGGGGACTCCTACGAGCAGTACTTC. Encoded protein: CASSQGDSYEQYF. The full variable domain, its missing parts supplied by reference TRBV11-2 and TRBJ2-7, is EAGVAQSPRYKIIEKRQSVAFWCNPISGHATLYWYQQILGQGPKLLIQFQNNGVVDDSQLPKDRFSAERLKGVDSTLKIQPAKLEDSAVYLCASSQGDSYEQYFGPGTRLTVT.

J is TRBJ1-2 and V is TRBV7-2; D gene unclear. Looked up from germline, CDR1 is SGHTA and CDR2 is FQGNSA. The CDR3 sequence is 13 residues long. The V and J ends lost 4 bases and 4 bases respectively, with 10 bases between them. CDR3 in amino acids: CASSSRPAYGYTF. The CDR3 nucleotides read TGTGCCAGCAGCTCCCGGCCCGCCTATGGCTACACCTTC.

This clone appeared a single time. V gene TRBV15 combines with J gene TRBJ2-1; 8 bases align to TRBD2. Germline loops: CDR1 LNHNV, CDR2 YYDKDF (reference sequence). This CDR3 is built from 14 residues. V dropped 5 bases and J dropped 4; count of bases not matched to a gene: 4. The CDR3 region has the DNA TGTGCCACCAGCCGCCCGGGAGGGTACAATGAGCAGTTCTTC. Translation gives CATSRPGGYNEQFF.

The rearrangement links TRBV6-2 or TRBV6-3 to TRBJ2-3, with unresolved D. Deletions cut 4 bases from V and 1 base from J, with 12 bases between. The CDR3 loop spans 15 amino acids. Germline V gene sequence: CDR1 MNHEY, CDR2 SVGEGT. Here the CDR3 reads CASSWQPGGTDTQYF. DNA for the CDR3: TGTGCCAGCAGTTGGCAGCCCGGCGGCACAGATACGCAGTATTTT.

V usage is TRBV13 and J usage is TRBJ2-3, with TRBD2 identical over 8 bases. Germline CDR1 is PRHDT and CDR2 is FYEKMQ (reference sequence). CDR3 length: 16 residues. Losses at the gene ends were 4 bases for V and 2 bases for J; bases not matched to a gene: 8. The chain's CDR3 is CASSSGGGPPTDTQYF. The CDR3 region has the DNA TGTGCCAGCAGCTCTGGCGGGGGGCCTCCCACAGATACGCAGTATTTT. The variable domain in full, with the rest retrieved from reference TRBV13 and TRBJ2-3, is AAGVIQSPRHLIKEKRETATLKCYPIPRHDTVYWYQQGPGQDPQFLISFYEKMQSDKGSIPDRFSAQQFSDYHSELNMSSLELGDSALYFCASSSGGGPPTDTQYFGPGTRLTVL.

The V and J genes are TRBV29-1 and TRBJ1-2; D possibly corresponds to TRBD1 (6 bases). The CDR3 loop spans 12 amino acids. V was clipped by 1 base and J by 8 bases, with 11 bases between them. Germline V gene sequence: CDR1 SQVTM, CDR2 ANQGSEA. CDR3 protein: CSVEGSGGGYTF. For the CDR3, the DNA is TGCAGCGTTGAAGGTTCGGGGGGCGGCTACACCTTC.

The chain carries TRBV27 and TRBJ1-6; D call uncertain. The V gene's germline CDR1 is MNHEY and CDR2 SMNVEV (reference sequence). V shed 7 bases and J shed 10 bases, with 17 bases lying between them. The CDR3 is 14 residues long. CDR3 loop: CASMLGPGGSPLHF. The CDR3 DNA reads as TGTGCCAGCATGTTAGGCCCGGGAGGGTCACCCCTCCACTTT.

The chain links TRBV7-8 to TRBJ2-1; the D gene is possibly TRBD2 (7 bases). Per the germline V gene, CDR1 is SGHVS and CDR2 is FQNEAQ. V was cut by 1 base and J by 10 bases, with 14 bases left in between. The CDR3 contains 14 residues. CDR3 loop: CASSLDGGALEQFF. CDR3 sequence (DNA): TGTGCCAGCAGCTTAGATGGGGGGGCTTTGGAGCAGTTCTTC.

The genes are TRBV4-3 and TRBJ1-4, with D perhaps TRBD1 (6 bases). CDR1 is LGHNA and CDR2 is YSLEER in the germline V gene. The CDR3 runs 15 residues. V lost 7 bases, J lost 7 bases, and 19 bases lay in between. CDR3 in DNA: TGCGCCAGCAAACTAACCCGGGACATCGGTGAAAAACTGTTTTTT. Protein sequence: CASKLTRDIGEKLFF.

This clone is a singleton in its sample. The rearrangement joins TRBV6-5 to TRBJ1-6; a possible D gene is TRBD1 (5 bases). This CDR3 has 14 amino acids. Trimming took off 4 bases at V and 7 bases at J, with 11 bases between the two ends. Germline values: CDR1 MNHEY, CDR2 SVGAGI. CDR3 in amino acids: CASSSPGTNSPLHF. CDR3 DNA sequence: TGTGCCAGCAGTTCACCCGGGACGAATTCACCCCTCCACTTT.

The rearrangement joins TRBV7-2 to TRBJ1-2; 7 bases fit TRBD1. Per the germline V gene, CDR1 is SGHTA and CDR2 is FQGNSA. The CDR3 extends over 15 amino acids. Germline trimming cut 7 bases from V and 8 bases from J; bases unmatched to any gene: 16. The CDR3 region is CASTLAGAGGDGYTF. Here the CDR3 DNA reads TGTGCCAGCACTTTAGCGGGGGCAGGGGGGGACGGCTACACCTTC.

The chain's CDR3 is CASSRPTSGPDNEQFF. As DNA, the CDR3 is TGTGCCAGCAGCCGTCCCACTAGCGGGCCGGACAATGAGCAGTTCTTC. The chain links TRBV5-4 to TRBJ2-1, with TRBD2 matching over 9 bases. This CDR3 contains 16 residues. Losses at the gene ends were 4 bases for V and 5 bases for J; bases not matched to a gene: 10. Germline values: CDR1 SGHNT, CDR2 YYREEE (reference sequence).

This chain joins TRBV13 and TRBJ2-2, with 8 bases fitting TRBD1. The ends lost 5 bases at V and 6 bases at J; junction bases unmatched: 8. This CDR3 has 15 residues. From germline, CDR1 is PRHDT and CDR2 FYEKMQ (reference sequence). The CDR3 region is CASSRTGRLPGELFF. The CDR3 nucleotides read TGTGCCAGCAGCCGGACAGGGCGGTTACCCGGGGAGCTGTTTTTT.

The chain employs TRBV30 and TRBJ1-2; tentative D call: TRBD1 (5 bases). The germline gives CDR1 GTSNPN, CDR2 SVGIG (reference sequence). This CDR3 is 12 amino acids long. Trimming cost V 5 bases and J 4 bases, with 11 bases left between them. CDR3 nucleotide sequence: TGTGCCTGGGTCAGGGACGGCTATGGCTACACCTTC. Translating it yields CAWVRDGYGYTF.

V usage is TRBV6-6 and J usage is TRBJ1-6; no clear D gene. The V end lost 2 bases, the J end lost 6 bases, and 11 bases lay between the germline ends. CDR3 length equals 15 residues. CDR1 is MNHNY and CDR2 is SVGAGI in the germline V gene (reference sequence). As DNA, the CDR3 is TGTGCCAGCAGTTACAGATTGGAGGGTAATTCACCCCTCCACTTT. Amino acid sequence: CASSYRLEGNSPLHF.

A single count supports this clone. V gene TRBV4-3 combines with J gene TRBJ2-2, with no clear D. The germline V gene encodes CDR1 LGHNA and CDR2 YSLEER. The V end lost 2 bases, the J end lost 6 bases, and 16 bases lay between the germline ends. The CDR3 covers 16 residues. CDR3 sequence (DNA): TGCGCCAGCAGCCAATCCCTCCAACCCGAAGCCGGGGAGCTGTTTTTT. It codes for CASSQSLQPEAGELFF.

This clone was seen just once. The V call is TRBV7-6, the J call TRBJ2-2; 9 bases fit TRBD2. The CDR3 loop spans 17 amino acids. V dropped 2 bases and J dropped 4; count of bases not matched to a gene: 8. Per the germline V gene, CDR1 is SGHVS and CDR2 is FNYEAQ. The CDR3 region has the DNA TGTGCCAGCAGCTTAATTAGCGGGAGATCGGGCACCGGGGAGCTGTTTTTT. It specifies CASSLISGRSGTGELFF.

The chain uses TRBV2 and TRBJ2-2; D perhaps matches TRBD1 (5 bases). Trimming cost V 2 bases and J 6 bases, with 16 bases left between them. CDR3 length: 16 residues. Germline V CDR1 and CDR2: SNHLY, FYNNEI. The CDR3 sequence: CASSEFRGQGAGELFF. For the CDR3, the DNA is TGTGCCAGCAGTGAATTTCGTGGCCAGGGCGCCGGGGAGCTGTTTTTT.

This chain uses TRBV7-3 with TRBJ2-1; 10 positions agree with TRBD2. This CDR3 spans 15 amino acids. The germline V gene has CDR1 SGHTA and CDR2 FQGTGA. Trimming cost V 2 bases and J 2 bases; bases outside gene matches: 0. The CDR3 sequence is CASSLLAGAYNEQFF. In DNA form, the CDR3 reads TGTGCCAGCAGCTTACTAGCGGGGGCCTACAATGAGCAGTTCTTC.

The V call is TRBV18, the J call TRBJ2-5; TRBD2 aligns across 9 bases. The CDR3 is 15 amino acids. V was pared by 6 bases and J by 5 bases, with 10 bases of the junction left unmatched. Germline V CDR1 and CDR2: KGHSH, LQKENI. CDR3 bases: TGTGCCAGCTCCCTCCGACTAGCGGTTCAGGAGACCCAGTACTTC. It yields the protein CASSLRLAVQETQYF.

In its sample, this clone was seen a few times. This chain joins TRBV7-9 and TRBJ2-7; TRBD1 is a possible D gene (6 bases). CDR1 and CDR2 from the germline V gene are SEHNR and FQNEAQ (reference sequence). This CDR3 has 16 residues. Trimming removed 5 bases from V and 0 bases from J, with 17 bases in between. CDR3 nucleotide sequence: TGTGCCAGCAGCCTTAACCCTGACAGGAACTCCTACGAGCAGTACTTC. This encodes CASSLNPDRNSYEQYF. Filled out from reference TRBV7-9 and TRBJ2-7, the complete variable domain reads DTGVSQNPRHKITKRGQNVTFRCDPISEHNRLYWYRQTLGQGPEFLTYFQNEAQLEKSRLLSDRFSAERPKGSFSTLEIQRTEQGDSAMYLCASSLNPDRNSYEQYFGPGTRLTVT.